This T cell receptor (beta chain) was observed in a study of liver allograft versus peripheral blood T cells. Study context: The study compared liver allograft T cell receptor repertoires against peripheral blood repertoires of liver transplant recipients. Study observations and caveats: The authors reported that T cell receptor repertoires inside liver allografts differed from those in peripheral blood.

V lost 8 bases to trimming and J lost 3 bases, with 11 bases between them. This CDR3 has 13 residues. The germline V gene encodes CDR1 LNHDA and CDR2 SQIVND (reference sequence). MiXCR was run by TCRdb on the reads, yielding one entry per CDR3 protein. The sample yields some 9,000 distinct CDR3 sequences, around 17% seen once. This clonotype was counted many times. The antigen is undetermined. V and J are TRBV19 and TRBJ2-1; TRBD2 is a possible D gene (6 bases). The source of this sequence is a human patient who had a liver transplant. Some T cells here may be from the graft donor. The CDR3 DNA is TGTGCCAGTGGCGCGGGGCTCTACAATGAGCAGTTCTTC. Translation: CASGAGLYNEQFF.